A single sample is the source of the 25 T cell receptor beta chains below, sequenced in a study of blood T cell repertoires in COVID-19. TCRdb's copy holds only in-frame clones and misses some; the assay was immunoSEQ multiplex PCR. The profile shows some 12,000 clones, approximately 88% of them singletons. Sequencing used peripheral blood. The receptors here all came from a human donor in a cohort sampled during active COVID-19.

The CDR3 sequence is CAWSVNRGTEAFF. In DNA form, the CDR3 reads TGTGCCTGGAGTGTAAACAGGGGCACTGAAGCTTTCTTT. The chain uses TRBV30 and TRBJ1-1; 7 bases are a match to TRBD1. V gave up 0 bases and J gave up 4 bases; unmatched junction bases: 2. The CDR3 covers 13 residues. CDR1 is GTSNPN, CDR2 SVGIG, per germline (reference sequence).

The chain combines TRBV19 with TRBJ2-3; TRBD1 is a possible D gene (6 bases). The CDR3 loop spans 12 amino acids. Per the germline V gene, CDR1 is LNHDA and CDR2 is SQIVND (reference sequence). Deletions cut 10 bases from V and 5 bases from J, with 13 bases between. CDR3 nucleotides: TGTGCCAACAGGGCCTGTGGAGATACGCAGTATTTT. This encodes CANRACGDTQYF.

This clone was recorded a few times. The chain is built from TRBV5-1 and TRBJ2-7, with 8 bases aligning to TRBD2. CDR1 and CDR2 from the germline V gene are SGHRS and YFSETQ. The CDR3 spans 15 residues. V lost 2 bases to trimming and J lost 2 bases; unmatched junction nucleotides: 6. Here the CDR3 reads CASSFGAGGPYEQYF. The CDR3 region has the DNA TGCGCCAGCAGCTTTGGGGCGGGGGGTCCCTACGAGCAGTACTTC.

The V call is TRBV3-1 (or the pseudogene TRBV3-2), the J call TRBJ1-4; 7 bases map to TRBD1. The CDR3 consists of 14 residues. Germline V gene sequence: CDR1 LGHDT, CDR2 YNNKEL (reference sequence). Germline trimming cut 6 bases from V and 5 bases from J; bases unmatched to any gene: 6. The CDR3 loop is CASSKDRINEKLFF. The CDR3 coding sequence is TGTGCCAGCAGTAAGGACAGGATAAATGAAAAACTGTTTTTT.

The chain carries TRBV4-3 and TRBJ2-5; D not resolved. The germline CDR1 and CDR2 sequences are LGHNA and YSLEER. Trimming took off 3 bases at V and 1 base at J, with 6 bases between the two ends. This CDR3 region has 13 residues. The CDR3 DNA reads as TGCGCCAGCAGCCAGAGTGGCCAAGAGACCCAGTACTTC. This gives the protein CASSQSGQETQYF.

The rearrangement joins TRBV7-9 to TRBJ2-1; D might be TRBD1 (6 bases). The CDR3 loop spans 17 amino acids. The germline V gene has CDR1 SEHNR and CDR2 FQNEAQ (reference sequence). V lost 4 bases and J lost 4, with 20 bases in between. The CDR3 coding sequence is TGTGCCAGCAGCTCGCAGAGGGGGTCCGCGGATTACAATGAGCAGTTCTTC. It codes for CASSSQRGSADYNEQFF.

This clone was counted once. The chain uses TRBV6-5 and TRBJ2-2; 8 bases are a match to TRBD1. Germline CDR1 reads MNHEY; CDR2 reads SVGAGI. The CDR3 covers 15 residues. J was trimmed by 1 base and V by 7 bases; bases with no gene match: 5. CDR3: CASTRGTGNTGELFF. CDR3 DNA sequence: TGTGCCAGCACCCGAGGGACAGGGAACACCGGGGAGCTGTTTTTT.

This clone was recorded only once. The J gene is TRBJ2-7, the V gene TRBV29-1; 7 bases fit TRBD1. J gave up 1 base and V 3 bases, and 6 bases lay outside the gene matches. The CDR3 covers 14 residues. CDR1 SQVTM and CDR2 ANQGSEA come from the germline V gene. CDR3 amino acids: CSVETGQSSYEQYF. The CDR3, as DNA: TGCAGCGTTGAGACGGGACAGTCGTCCTACGAGCAGTACTTC.

CDR3: CASSINRDTEAFF. The CDR3 DNA reads as TGTGCCAGTAGTATTAACAGGGACACTGAAGCTTTCTTT. This chain uses TRBV19 with TRBJ1-1, with D perhaps matching TRBD1 (6 bases). The CDR3 is 13 residues long. V was shortened by 3 bases and J by 3 bases, with 8 bases between the two germline ends. The germline gives CDR1 LNHDA, CDR2 SQIVND (reference sequence).

This clone was counted between two and nine times. The rearrangement uses TRBV21-1 and TRBJ1-1; the D segment call TRBD1 is taken from the table without a DNA check. TRBV21-1 is designated a pseudogene. The CDR3 covers 15 residues. CDR3 in DNA: TGTGCCAGCAGCAAAGCAGGGGGTTCGAACACTGAAGCTTTCTTT. Its protein product is CASSKAGGSNTEAFF.

The chain employs TRBV20-1 and TRBJ1-1, with D uncertain. V was cut by 3 bases and J by 7 bases, with 9 bases left in between. Germline V CDR1 and CDR2: DFQATT, SNEGSKA (reference sequence). This CDR3 comprises 11 residues. As DNA, the CDR3 is TGCAGTGCTAGCGATAGAGTTGAAGCTTTCTTT. It yields the protein CSASDRVEAFF.

The chain links TRBV7-8 to TRBJ2-3; tentative D call: TRBD1 (6 bases). The CDR3 runs 14 residues. Germline V gene lookup returns CDR1 SGHVS and CDR2 FQNEAQ. Trimming pared 3 bases from V and 8 bases from J, leaving 15 bases between. CDR3 in DNA: TGTGCCAGCAGCTTCGCCCACAGGGATGGTACGCAGTATTTT. It is translated as CASSFAHRDGTQYF.

This chain joins TRBV27 and TRBJ1-2; D is possibly TRBD1 (5 bases). Trimming pared 4 bases from V and 6 bases from J, leaving 12 bases between. Germline V gene data show CDR1 as MNHEY and CDR2 as SMNVEV (reference sequence). This CDR3 is built from 13 residues. The CDR3 loop reads CASSYRGADGYTF. CDR3 bases: TGTGCCAGCAGTTATAGGGGCGCAGATGGCTACACCTTC.

This chain uses TRBV10-3 with TRBJ2-7, with TRBD1 matching 10 bases. The CDR3 contains 15 residues. Losses at the gene ends were 10 bases for V and 4 bases for J; bases not matched to a gene: 13. CDR1 ENHRY and CDR2 SYGVKD come from the germline V gene. CDR3 bases: TGTGCCACCCGGCCGCCTCGGGACAGGGGTTACGAGCAGTACTTC. Translation: CATRPPRDRGYEQYF.

V is TRBV7-8 and J is TRBJ2-7; D gene uncertain. V was cut by 6 bases and J by 6 bases, with 15 bases left in between. CDR1 and CDR2 (germline): SGHVS, FQNEAQ. The CDR3 contains 13 residues. The CDR3 reads CASRQVPTREQYF. The CDR3 DNA is TGTGCCAGCAGGCAGGTTCCAACCCGCGAGCAGTACTTC.

V and J are TRBV6-1 and TRBJ2-4; a weak D match, TRBD2 (6 bases). The CDR3 length is 17 residues. V was pared by 1 base and J by 6 bases, with 19 bases between. Germline loops: CDR1 MNHNS, CDR2 SASEGT. Here the CDR3 reads CASSEDSRGTRLNIQYF. The CDR3 DNA is TGTGCCAGCAGTGAAGATAGTCGGGGGACGAGACTAAACATTCAGTACTTC.

This clone was found once. This sequence joins TRBV7-6 and TRBJ2-5; TRBD1 might be the D (6 bases). Germline-derived CDR1 and CDR2 are SGHVS and FNYEAQ. V lost 0 bases to trimming and J lost 1 base, with 9 bases between them. The CDR3 totals 15 residues. The DNA of the CDR3 is TGTGCCAGCAGCTTAGCCCACAGGGTCCAAGAGACCCAGTACTTC. It translates to CASSLAHRVQETQYF.

The chain couples TRBV18 to TRBJ2-2; perhaps TRBD2 as D (6 bases). The CDR3 runs 13 residues. The ends were cut back, 6 bases at V and 7 bases at J, with 12 bases in the middle. Germline V gene data show CDR1 as KGHSH and CDR2 as LQKENI. The CDR3 protein is CASSPGGVGELFF. For the CDR3, the DNA is TGTGCCAGCTCCCCCGGGGGAGTCGGGGAGCTGTTTTTT.

This clone was counted once. The chain employs TRBV11-3 and TRBJ2-7; TRBD1 agrees at 7 bases. V lost 4 bases and J lost 2; bases outside the gene matches: 5. This CDR3 comprises 14 residues. Germline values: CDR1 SGHNT, CDR2 YENEEA. The CDR3 sequence is CASSSRDSPYEQYF. The CDR3 DNA reads as TGTGCCAGCAGCTCCCGGGACAGCCCCTACGAGCAGTACTTC.

The chain combines TRBV6-6 with TRBJ1-5; 7 nucleotides line up with TRBD1. CDR1 is MNHNY, CDR2 SVGAGI, per germline (reference sequence). This CDR3 has 16 amino acids. V shed 2 bases and J 5 bases; nucleotides not matched to a gene: 9. The DNA of the CDR3 is TGTGCCAGCAGTTACCCTCGACAGGGCTATGATCAGCCCCAGCATTTT. It codes for CASSYPRQGYDQPQHF.

The rearrangement uses TRBV27 and TRBJ1-1; 9 bases fit TRBD1. V shed 6 bases and J 5 bases; nucleotides not matched to a gene: 7. CDR1 and CDR2 (germline): MNHEY, SMNVEV (reference sequence). The CDR3 sequence is 14 residues long. The CDR3 region is CASRGGQGKTEAFF. CDR3 coding DNA: TGTGCCAGCAGGGGGGGACAGGGAAAAACTGAAGCTTTCTTT.

V gene TRBV5-1 combines with J gene TRBJ2-3; TRBD1 matches 9 bases. The V and J ends lost 0 bases and 5 bases, in that order; junction bases with no gene match: 4. There are 15 residues in the CDR3. Germline values: CDR1 SGHRS, CDR2 YFSETQ. The DNA of the CDR3 is TGCGCCAGCAGCTTGGAGGGACAGGGTGGAGATACGCAGTATTTT. It is translated as CASSLEGQGGDTQYF.

The chain has TRBV6-6 and TRBJ2-2; 14 nucleotides match TRBD2. The V and J ends lost 5 bases and 3 bases, in that order; junction bases with no gene match: 5. CDR3 length equals 17 residues. From germline, CDR1 is MNHNY and CDR2 SVGAGI (reference sequence). The CDR3 nucleotides are TGTGCCAGCAGTCGGACTAGCGGGGGGTCCTACACCGGGGAGCTGTTTTTT. This gives the protein CASSRTSGGSYTGELFF.

The chain is built from TRBV19 and TRBJ1-4; TRBD1 is a possible D gene (6 bases). The CDR3 loop spans 13 amino acids. Germline values: CDR1 LNHDA, CDR2 SQIVND (reference sequence). V lost 10 bases to trimming and J lost 8 bases, with 17 bases between them. The CDR3 region is CATRGGIWEKLFF. CDR3 DNA: TGTGCCACCCGGGGGGGCATTTGGGAAAAACTGTTTTTT.

The chain carries TRBV6-6 and TRBJ1-1; the D gene is possibly TRBD1 (5 bases). The CDR3 is made up of 14 amino acids. With 0 bases removed from V and 5 bases from J, the gap between germline ends came to 10 bases. In germline, CDR1 is MNHNY, CDR2 SVGAGI (reference sequence). The CDR3 region has the DNA TGTGCCAGCAGTTACTCGTCCAAGGGGACTGAAGCTTTCTTT. It yields the protein CASSYSSKGTEAFF.